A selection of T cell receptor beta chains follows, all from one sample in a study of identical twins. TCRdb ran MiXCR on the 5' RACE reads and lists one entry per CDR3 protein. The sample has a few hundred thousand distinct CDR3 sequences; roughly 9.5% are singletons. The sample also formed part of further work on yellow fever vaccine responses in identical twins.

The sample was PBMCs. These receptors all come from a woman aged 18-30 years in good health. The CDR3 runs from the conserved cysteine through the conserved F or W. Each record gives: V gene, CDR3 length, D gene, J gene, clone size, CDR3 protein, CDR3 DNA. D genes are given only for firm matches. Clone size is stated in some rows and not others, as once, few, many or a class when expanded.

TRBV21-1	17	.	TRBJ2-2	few	CASTNRPGQGDTGELFF	TGTGCCAGCACTAACAGACCGGGACAGGGTGACACCGGGGAGCTGTTTTTT
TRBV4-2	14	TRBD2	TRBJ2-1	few	CASGGTSGMFEQFF	TGTGCCAGCGGGGGGACTAGCGGGATGTTTGAGCAGTTCTTC
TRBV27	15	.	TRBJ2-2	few	CASSFGLPTAGELFF	TGTGCCAGCAGTTTTGGGCTTCCTACGGCCGGGGAGCTGTTTTTT
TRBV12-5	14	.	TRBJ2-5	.	CASGLGGGPETQYF	TGTGCTAGTGGTTTAGGGGGAGGGCCGGAGACCCAGTACTTC
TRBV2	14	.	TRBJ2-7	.	CASIPGHRASEQYF	TGTGCCAGCATCCCGGGACACCGAGCTAGCGAGCAGTACTTC
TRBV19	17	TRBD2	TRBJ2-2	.	CASNGLAGGRGTGELFF	TGTGCCAGTAACGGACTAGCGGGAGGCCGGGGGACCGGGGAGCTGTTTTTT
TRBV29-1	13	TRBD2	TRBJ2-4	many	CSVEGEAGDIQYF	TGCAGCGTTGAAGGGGAGGCGGGGGACATTCAGTACTTC
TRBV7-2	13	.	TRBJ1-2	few	CASSYLGRRGYTF	TGTGCCAGCAGCTACCTAGGTCGACGAGGCTACACCTTC
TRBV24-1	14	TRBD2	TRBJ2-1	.	CATSDYGEGSEQFF	TGTGCCACCAGTGATTACGGGGAGGGGAGTGAGCAGTTCTTC
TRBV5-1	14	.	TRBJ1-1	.	CASSLVALNTEAFF	TGCGCCAGCAGCTTGGTCGCTCTCAACACTGAAGCTTTCTTT
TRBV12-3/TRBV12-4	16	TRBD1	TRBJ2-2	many	CASSLVGQGDTGELFF	TGTGCCAGCAGTTTAGTGGGACAGGGTGACACCGGGGAGCTGTTTTTT
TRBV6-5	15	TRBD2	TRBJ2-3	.	CASSYRAGGPETQYF	TGTGCCAGCAGTTATAGGGCGGGAGGGCCTGAGACGCAGTATTTT
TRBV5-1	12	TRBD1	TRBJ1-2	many	CASSGTGYGYTF	TGCGCCAGCAGCGGGACAGGCTATGGCTACACCTTC
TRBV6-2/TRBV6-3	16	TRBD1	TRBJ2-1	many	CASSWTGSLDGNEQFF	TGTGCCAGCAGCTGGACAGGGTCCCTGGATGGCAATGAGCAGTTCTTC
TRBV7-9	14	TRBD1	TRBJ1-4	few	CASSLWTGDEKLFF	TGTGCCAGCAGCTTGTGGACAGGGGATGAAAAACTGTTTTTT
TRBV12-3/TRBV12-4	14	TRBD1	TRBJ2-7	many	CASTPQGLLYEQYF	TGTGCCAGCACTCCACAGGGGCTTCTCTACGAGCAGTACTTC
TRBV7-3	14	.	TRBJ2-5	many	CASSLYPGAITQYF	TGTGCCAGCAGCTTGTACCCGGGAGCCATAACCCAGTACTTC
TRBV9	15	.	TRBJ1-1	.	CASSGKLGSNTEAFF	TGTGCCAGCAGCGGCAAACTGGGATCGAACACTGAAGCTTTCTTT
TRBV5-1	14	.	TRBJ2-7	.	CASSWALRKGEQYF	TGCGCCAGCAGCTGGGCGCTCCGAAAGGGCGAGCAGTACTTC
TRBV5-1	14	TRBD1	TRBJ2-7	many	CASSPGQEVYEQYF	TGCGCCAGCAGCCCGGGACAGGAAGTATACGAGCAGTACTTC
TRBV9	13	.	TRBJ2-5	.	CASSVDLAETQYF	TGTGCCAGCAGCGTAGATCTAGCCGAGACCCAGTACTTC
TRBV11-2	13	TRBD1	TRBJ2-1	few	CASSFGTDNEQFF	TGTGCCAGCAGCTTTGGGACAGACAATGAGCAGTTCTTC
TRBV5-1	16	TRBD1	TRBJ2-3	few	CASGTGGLTSTDTQYF	TGCGCCAGCGGCACAGGGGGCCTTACTAGCACAGATACGCAGTATTTT
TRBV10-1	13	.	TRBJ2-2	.	CASQYGSRGELFF	TGCGCCAGCCAATACGGGTCCCGAGGGGAGCTGTTTTTT
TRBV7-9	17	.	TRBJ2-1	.	CASSSTPQRSSYNEQFF	TGTGCCAGCAGCTCGACCCCACAGCGAAGCTCCTACAATGAGCAGTTCTTC
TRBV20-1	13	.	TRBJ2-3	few	CSARGSGQDTQYF	TGCAGTGCAAGAGGATCGGGGCAAGATACGCAGTATTTT
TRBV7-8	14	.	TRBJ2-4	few	CASSLVAGRNIQYF	TGTGCCAGCAGCTTAGTGGCGGGGAGAAACATTCAGTACTTC
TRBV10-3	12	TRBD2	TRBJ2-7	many	CAISGTSDEQYF	TGTGCCATTTCCGGGACTAGCGACGAGCAGTACTTC
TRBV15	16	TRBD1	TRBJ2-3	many	CATSGNLGQKSDTQYF	TGTGCCACCAGCGGAAACTTGGGACAGAAGTCGGATACGCAGTATTTT
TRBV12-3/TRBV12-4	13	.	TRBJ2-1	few	CASSLQGFGEQFF	TGTGCCAGCAGTCTACAGGGATTCGGTGAGCAGTTCTTC
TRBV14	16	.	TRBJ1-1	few	CASSQWAGGLNTEAFF	TGTGCCAGCAGCCAATGGGCTGGGGGTTTGAACACTGAAGCTTTCTTT
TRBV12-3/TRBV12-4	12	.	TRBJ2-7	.	CASSLQRHEQYF	TGTGCCAGCAGTCTTCAGCGCCACGAGCAGTACTTC
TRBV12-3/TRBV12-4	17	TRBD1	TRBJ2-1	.	CASSDPRTGDSYNEQFF	TGTGCCAGCAGTGACCCCCGGACAGGGGACTCCTACAATGAGCAGTTCTTC
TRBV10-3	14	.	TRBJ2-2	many	CAITGASGAGELFF	TGTGCCATAACTGGGGCTAGTGGGGCCGGGGAGCTGTTTTTT
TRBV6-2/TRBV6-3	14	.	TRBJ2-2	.	CASSFGTGPGELFF	TGTGCCAGCAGTTTCGGGACCGGGCCCGGGGAGCTGTTTTTT
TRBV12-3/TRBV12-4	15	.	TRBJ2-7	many	CASSLRRLQSYEQYF	TGTGCCAGCAGCCTACGAAGGTTGCAGTCCTACGAGCAGTACTTC
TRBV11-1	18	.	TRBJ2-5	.	CASRFPLGQGRFQETQYF	TGTGCCAGCAGGTTCCCATTGGGGCAGGGACGATTTCAAGAGACCCAGTACTTC
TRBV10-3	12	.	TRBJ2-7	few	CATRTFAYEQYF	TGTGCCACCCGAACGTTTGCCTACGAGCAGTACTTC
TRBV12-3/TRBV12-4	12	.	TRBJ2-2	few	CASSRDFGELFF	TGTGCCAGCAGCCGGGACTTCGGGGAGCTGTTTTTT
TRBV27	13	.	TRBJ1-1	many	CASSLQGRTEAFF	TGTGCCAGCAGTCTCCAGGGACGTACTGAAGCTTTCTTT
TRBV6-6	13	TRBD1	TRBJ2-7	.	CATGDRLTYEQYF	TGTGCCACCGGGGACAGGTTAACCTACGAGCAGTACTTC
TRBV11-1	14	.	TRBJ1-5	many	CASSRPGGNQPQHF	TGTGCCAGCAGCCGACCAGGGGGCAATCAGCCCCAGCATTTT
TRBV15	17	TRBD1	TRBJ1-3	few	CATSRDTPGTAGNTIYF	TGTGCCACCAGCAGAGATACCCCAGGGACAGCCGGAAACACCATATATTTT
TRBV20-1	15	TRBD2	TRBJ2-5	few	CSASNTSGIQETQYF	TGCAGTGCTAGCAACACTAGCGGTATACAAGAGACCCAGTACTTC
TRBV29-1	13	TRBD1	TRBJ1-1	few	CSAGQGQNTEAFF	TGCAGCGCCGGACAGGGACAAAACACTGAAGCTTTCTTT
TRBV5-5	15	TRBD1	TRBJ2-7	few	CASSYWTGGINEQYF	TGTGCCAGCAGCTATTGGACAGGGGGCATCAACGAGCAGTACTTC
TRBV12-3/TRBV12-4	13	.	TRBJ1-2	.	CASSSRTGFSYTF	TGTGCCAGCAGTTCCCGGACGGGTTTCAGCTACACCTTC
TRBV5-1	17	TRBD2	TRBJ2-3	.	CASSPGWTSGRGDTQYF	TGCGCCAGCAGCCCCGGATGGACTAGCGGGAGAGGAGATACGCAGTATTTT
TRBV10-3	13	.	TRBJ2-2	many	CAARTDFTGELFF	TGTGCCGCCAGGACGGATTTCACCGGGGAGCTGTTTTTT
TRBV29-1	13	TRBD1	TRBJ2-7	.	CSVEATGVHEQYF	TGCAGCGTTGAAGCTACAGGGGTGCACGAGCAGTACTTC
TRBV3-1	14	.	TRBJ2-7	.	CASSQDRPGYEQYF	TGTGCCAGCAGCCAAGATCGACCGGGCTACGAGCAGTACTTC